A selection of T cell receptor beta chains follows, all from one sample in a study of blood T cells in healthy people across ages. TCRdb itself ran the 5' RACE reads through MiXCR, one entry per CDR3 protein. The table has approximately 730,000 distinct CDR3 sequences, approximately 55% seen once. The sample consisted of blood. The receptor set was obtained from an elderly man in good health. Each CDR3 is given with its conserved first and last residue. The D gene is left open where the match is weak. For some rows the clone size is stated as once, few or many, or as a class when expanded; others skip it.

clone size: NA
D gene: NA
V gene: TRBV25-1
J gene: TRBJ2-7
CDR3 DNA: TGTGCCAGCAGTGGGCAGGGTCTGCTTGAGCAGTACTTC
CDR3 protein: CASSGQGLLEQYF

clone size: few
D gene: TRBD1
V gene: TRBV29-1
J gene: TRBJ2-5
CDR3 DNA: TGCAGCGCGAACTCCGGGACAGGGGAGACCCAGTACTTC
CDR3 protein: CSANSGTGETQYF

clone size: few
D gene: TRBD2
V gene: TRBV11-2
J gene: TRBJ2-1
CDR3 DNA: TGTGCCAGCAGCGTTAGCGGGAGTAATGAGCAGTTCTTC
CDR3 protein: CASSVSGSNEQFF

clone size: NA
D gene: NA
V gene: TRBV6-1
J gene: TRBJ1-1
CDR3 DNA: TGTGCCAGCAGTGCGACCGGGCTGAACACTGAAGCTTTCTTT
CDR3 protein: CASSATGLNTEAFF

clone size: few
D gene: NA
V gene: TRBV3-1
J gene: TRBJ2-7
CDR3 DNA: TGTGCCAGCAGCCAAAGGGCCCTACAGGAGCAGTACTTC
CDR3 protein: CASSQRALQEQYF

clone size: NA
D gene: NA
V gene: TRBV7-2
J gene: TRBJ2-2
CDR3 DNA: TGTGCCAGCAGCTTAGAATTCGGGGAGCTGTTTTTT
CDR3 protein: CASSLEFGELFF

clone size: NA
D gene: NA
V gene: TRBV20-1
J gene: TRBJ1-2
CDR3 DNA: TGCAGTGCCCTCCGGACGGCGGCCCTTGGCTACACCTTC
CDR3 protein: CSALRTAALGYTF

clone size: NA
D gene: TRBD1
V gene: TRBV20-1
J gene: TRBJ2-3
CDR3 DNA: TGCAGTGCCCCAGATCCGGGACAGAAAAGCACAGATACGCAGTATTTT
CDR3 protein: CSAPDPGQKSTDTQYF

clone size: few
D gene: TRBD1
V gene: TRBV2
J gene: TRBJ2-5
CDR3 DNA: TGTGCCAGCAGCGCGACAGGGTCAAAAGAGACCCAGTACTTC
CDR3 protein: CASSATGSKETQYF

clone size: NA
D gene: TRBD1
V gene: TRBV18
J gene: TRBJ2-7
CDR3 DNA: TGTGCCAGCTCACCGGGGACAGATCTCTACGAGCAGTACTTC
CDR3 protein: CASSPGTDLYEQYF

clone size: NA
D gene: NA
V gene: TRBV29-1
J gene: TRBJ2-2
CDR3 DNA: TGCAGCGTAGACACGAACACCGGGGAGCTGTTTTTT
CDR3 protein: CSVDTNTGELFF

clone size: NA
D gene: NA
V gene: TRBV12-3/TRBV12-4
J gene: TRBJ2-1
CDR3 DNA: TGTGCCAGCAGTTTATTAGGCCAGCGAGGTTCATACAATGAGCAGTTCTTC
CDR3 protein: CASSLLGQRGSYNEQFF

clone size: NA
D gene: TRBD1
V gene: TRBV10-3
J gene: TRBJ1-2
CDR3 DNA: TGTGCCATCAGTGACCCCGGGACAGGGAATGGCTACACCTTC
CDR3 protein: CAISDPGTGNGYTF

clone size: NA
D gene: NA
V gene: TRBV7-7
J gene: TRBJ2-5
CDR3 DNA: TGTGCCAGCAGCGCGACGGCGGAGAGAACCCAGTACTTC
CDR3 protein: CASSATAERTQYF

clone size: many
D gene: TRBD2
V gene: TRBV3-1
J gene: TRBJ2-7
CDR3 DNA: TGTGCCAGCAGCCAGCTAGCGGGATCCTACGAGCAGTACTTC
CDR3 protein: CASSQLAGSYEQYF

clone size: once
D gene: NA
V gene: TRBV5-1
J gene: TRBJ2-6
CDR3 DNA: TGCGCCAGCAGCTTAGTCTCTGCGGCCAACGTCCTGACTTTC
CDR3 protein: CASSLVSAANVLTF

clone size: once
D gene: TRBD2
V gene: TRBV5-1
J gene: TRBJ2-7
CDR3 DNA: TGCGCCAGCAGCTTGGTGAACCTAGCGGGAGACGAGCAGTACTTC
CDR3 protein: CASSLVNLAGDEQYF

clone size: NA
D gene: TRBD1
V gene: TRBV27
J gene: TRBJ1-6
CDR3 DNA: TGTGCCAGCAGTGATACAGGGGGCGGTTCACCCCTCCACTTT
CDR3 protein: CASSDTGGGSPLHF

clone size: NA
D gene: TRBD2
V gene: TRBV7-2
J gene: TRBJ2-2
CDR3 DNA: TGTGCCAGCAGCCCGCAACTAGCGGCGAACACCGGGGAGCTGTTTTTT
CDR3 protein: CASSPQLAANTGELFF

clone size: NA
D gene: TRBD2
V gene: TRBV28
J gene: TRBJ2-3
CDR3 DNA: TGTGCCAGCAGTTTAGTGACTAGCGGGAGGTTTACTTTAGATATGCAGTATTTT
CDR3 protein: CASSLVTSGRFTLDMQYF

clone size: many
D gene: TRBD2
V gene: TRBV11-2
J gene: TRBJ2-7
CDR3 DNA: TGTGCCAGCAGCTTTTCCAGCGGGAGTATCTACGAGCAGTACTTC
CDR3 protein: CASSFSSGSIYEQYF

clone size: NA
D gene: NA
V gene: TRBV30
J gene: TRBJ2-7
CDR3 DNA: TGTGCCTGGAGCGGTACGGGACGGTCCTACGAGCAGTACTTC
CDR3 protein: CAWSGTGRSYEQYF

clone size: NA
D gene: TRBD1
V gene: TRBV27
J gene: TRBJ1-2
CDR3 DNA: TGTGCCAGCAGACGACAGGGGTTAGGCTACACCTTC
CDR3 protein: CASRRQGLGYTF

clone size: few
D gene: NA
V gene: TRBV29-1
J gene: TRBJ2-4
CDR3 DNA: TGCAGCGTGCGACAGAACCTATGGGGCAAAAACATTCAGTACTTC
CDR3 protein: CSVRQNLWGKNIQYF

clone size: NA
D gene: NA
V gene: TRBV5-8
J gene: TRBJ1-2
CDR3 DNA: TGTGCCAGCAGCCCGGTCTCCGGTCGCAGTGGCTACACCTTC
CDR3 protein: CASSPVSGRSGYTF

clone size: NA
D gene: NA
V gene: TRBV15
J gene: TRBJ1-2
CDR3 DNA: TGTGCCACCAGCGACAGACCTGGCTACACCTTC
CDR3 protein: CATSDRPGYTF

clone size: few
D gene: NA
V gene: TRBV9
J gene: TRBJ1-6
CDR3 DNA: TGTGCCAGCAGCGTAGTTTCGGGTTTGGGTGATTCACCCCTCCACTTT
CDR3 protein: CASSVVSGLGDSPLHF

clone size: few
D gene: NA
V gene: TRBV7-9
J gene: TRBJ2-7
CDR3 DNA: TGTGCCAGCAGCCCAACGGACCTGGGCCCCGCCGAGCAGTACTTC
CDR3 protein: CASSPTDLGPAEQYF

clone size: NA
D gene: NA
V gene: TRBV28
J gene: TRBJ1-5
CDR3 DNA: TGTGCCAGCAGTCCCCCTGACAGAATCAATCAGCCCCAGCATTTT
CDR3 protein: CASSPPDRINQPQHF

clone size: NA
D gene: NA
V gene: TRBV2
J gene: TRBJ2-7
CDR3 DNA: TGTGCCAGCAGGCCCGGGACCCAGAGCTCCTACGAGCAGTACTTC
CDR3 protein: CASRPGTQSSYEQYF

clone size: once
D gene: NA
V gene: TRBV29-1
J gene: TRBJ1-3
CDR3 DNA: TGCAGCGTTAGTCGGGTGGCTGGAAACACCATATATTTT
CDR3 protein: CSVSRVAGNTIYF

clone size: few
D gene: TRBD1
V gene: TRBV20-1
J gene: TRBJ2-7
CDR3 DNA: TGCAGTGCTCGACAAGGACAGGGGAGGAACTACGAGCAGTACTTC
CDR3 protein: CSARQGQGRNYEQYF

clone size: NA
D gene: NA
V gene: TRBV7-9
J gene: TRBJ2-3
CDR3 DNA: TGTGCCAGCACCTTGGGGGATACGCAGTATTTT
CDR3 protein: CASTLGDTQYF

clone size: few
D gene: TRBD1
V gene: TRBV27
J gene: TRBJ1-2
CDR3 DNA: TGTGCCAGCAGTCTCACCGGACAGGGGAGTTATGGCTACACCTTC
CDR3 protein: CASSLTGQGSYGYTF

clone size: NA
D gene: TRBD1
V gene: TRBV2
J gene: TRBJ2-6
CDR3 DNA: TGTGCCAGCAGTGCAGGGACAGTGTCTGGGGCCAACGTCCTGACTTTC
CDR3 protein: CASSAGTVSGANVLTF

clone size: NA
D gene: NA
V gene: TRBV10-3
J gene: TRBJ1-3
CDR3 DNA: TGTGCCATCAGTGATGGTAGGGCGAGCTCTGGAAACACCATATATTTT
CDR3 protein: CAISDGRASSGNTIYF

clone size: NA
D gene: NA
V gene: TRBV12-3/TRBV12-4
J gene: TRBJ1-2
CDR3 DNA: TGTGCCAGCATTTGGGGCAACTATGGCTACACCTTC
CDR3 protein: CASIWGNYGYTF

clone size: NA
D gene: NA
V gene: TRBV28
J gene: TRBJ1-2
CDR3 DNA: TGTGCCAGCAACGTGGGGGGAATTGCCGGGTATGGCTACACCTTC
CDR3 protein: CASNVGGIAGYGYTF

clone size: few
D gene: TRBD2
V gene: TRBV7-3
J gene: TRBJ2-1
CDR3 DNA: TGTGCCAGCAGCTTAATGAGACTAGCCCACAATGAGCAGTTCTTC
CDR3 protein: CASSLMRLAHNEQFF

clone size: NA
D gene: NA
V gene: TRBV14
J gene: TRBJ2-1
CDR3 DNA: TGTGCCAGCAGCCAAGTCGCGGGGAAGCAGTTCTTC
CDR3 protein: CASSQVAGKQFF

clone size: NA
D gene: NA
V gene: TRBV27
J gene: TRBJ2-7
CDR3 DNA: TGTGCCAGCAGTCTATGGGGCGGAGACGAGCAGTACTTC
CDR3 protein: CASSLWGGDEQYF